The T cell receptor beta chain described here comes from a study of PD-1 blockade in classical Hodgkin lymphoma. Findings and limits, study-wide: Patients with a complete response exhibited baseline diversity comparable to newly diagnosed patients.

Sequenced by immunoSEQ multiplex PCR; TCRdb stores in-frame clones only, minus some. The sample has around 42,000 clones, approximately 64% seen once. This clone has only one observation. The antigen is not known. The germline gives CDR1 GTSNPN, CDR2 SVGIG (reference sequence). The CDR3 runs to 23 residues. J gave up 2 bases and V 0 bases, and 22 bases lay outside the gene matches. Brentuximab vedotin exposure varied among the patients, all of whom had relapsed after autologous stem cell transplantation. The input for sequencing was peripheral blood mononuclear cells (PBMCs), taken at baseline. The J gene is TRBJ2-3, the V gene TRBV30; 14 bases map to TRBD2. The TCR comes from a human donor with classical Hodgkin lymphoma. The CDR3 loop reads CAWSVLWAPGLAGVWQFTDTQYF. DNA of the CDR3: TGTGCCTGGAGTGTACTTTGGGCCCCGGGACTAGCGGGAGTCTGGCAATTCACAGATACGCAGTATTTT. Drawing the rest from reference TRBV30 and TRBJ2-3, the complete variable domain is SQTIHQWPATLVQPVGSPLSLECTVEGTSNPNLYWYRQAAGRGLQLLFYSVGIGQISSEVPQNLSASRPQDRQFILSSKKLLLSDSGFYLCAWSVLWAPGLAGVWQFTDTQYFGPGTRLTVL.